These 6 T cell receptor beta chains were all obtained from the same sample, sequenced in a study of T cell responses to AZD1222 COVID-19 vaccine. TCRdb keeps only in-frame clones here, not all; method: immunoSEQ multiplex PCR. The repertoire includes about 120,000 clones, approximately 92% of them detected once, and just over 4% sits in the top ten. Sequences were derived from peripheral blood, sampled 28 days after the second dose of the MenACWY control vaccine. The receptor source for this set is an adult who received the MenACWY meningococcal vaccine as a control.

CDR3 loop: CASSLAFPLNTEAFF. The CDR3 DNA reads as TGTGCCAGCAGCTTAGCTTTCCCATTGAACACTGAAGCTTTCTTT. The chain links TRBV11-2 to TRBJ1-1; D gene unclear. This CDR3 has 15 amino acids. Germline V gives CDR1 SGHAT, CDR2 FQNNGV. Trimming removed 1 base at V and 0 bases at J, with 9 bases between.

The CDR3 loop reads CASTSGGQGVEQYV. Written as DNA, the CDR3 is TGTGCCAGCACATCAGGGGGCCAGGGCGTCGAGCAGTACGTC. The V call is TRBV6-5, the J call TRBJ2-7; 8 nucleotides match TRBD1. The trim removed 7 bases at V and 6 bases at J, leaving 11 bases unmatched. CDR1 and CDR2 (germline): MNHEY, SVGAGI. The CDR3 contains 14 residues.

The V and J genes are TRBV2 and TRBJ1-2; maybe TRBD1 (5 bases). V shed 4 bases and J shed 3 bases, with 12 bases lying between them. In germline, CDR1 is SNHLY, CDR2 FYNNEI. CDR3 size: 14 residues. The CDR3 reads CASSAGQGHYGYTF. In DNA form, the CDR3 reads TGTGCCAGCAGTGCGGGGCAGGGCCACTATGGCTACACCTTC.

The J gene is TRBJ1-2, the V gene TRBV9, with D uncertain. V was cut by 3 bases and J by 7 bases, with 16 bases left in between. This CDR3 contains 14 residues. Germline lookup yields CDR1 SGDLS and CDR2 YYNGEE. The CDR3, as DNA: TGTGCCAGCAGCGCCCGGCCCGTCGTTCGTGGCTACACCTTC. Residues: CASSARPVVRGYTF. Full variable domain (outside the CDR3, taken from reference TRBV9 and TRBJ1-2): DSGVTQTPKHLITATGQRVTLRCSPRSGDLSVYWYQQSLDQGLQFLIQYYNGEERAKGNILERFSAQQFPDLHSELNLSSLELGDSALYFCASSARPVVRGYTFGSGTRLTVV.

The rearrangement links TRBV7-2 to TRBJ2-2, with D tentatively TRBD2 (5 bases). Germline values: CDR1 SGHTA, CDR2 FQGNSA. Trimming cost V 6 bases and J 7 bases, with 15 bases left between them. The CDR3 length is 14 residues. The CDR3 nucleotides are TGTGCCAGCAGGCCTGAGCCGGGGATCGGGGAGCTGTTTTTT. It yields the protein CASRPEPGIGELFF.

This clone was seen a single time. This chain links TRBV19 with TRBJ1-1; D may be TRBD1 (6 bases). The CDR3 runs 15 residues. CDR1 and CDR2 from the germline V gene are LNHDA and SQIVND (reference sequence). V lost 2 bases, J lost 3 bases, and 13 bases lay in between. As DNA, the CDR3 is TGTGCCAGTAGTATAATGGGGGGCTCGGACACTGAAGCTTTCTTT. Translating gives CASSIMGGSDTEAFF.